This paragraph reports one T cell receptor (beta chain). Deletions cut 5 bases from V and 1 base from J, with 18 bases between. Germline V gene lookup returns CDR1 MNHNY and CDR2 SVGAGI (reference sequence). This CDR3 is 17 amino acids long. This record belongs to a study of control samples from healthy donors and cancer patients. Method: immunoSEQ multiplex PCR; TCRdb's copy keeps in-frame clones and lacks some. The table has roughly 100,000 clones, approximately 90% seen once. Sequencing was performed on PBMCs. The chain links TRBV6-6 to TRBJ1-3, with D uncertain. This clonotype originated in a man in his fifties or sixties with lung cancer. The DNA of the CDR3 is TGTGCCAGCAGTCGCTACGACGGCGGGTATTCTGGAAACACCATATATTTT. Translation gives CASSRYDGGYSGNTIYF.